These 6 T cell receptor beta chains originate from one sample sequenced in a study of cytomegalovirus exposure and HLA in healthy donors. The PCR had 60 Vbeta and 13 Jbeta primers. Data came from immunoSEQ multiplex PCR; TCRdb stores just in-frame clones and leaves some out. The sample holds 55,000 to 65,000 clones; more than 65% are singletons and the top ten take just under 3%. The sample consisted of PBMCs. Receptors were obtained from a woman aged 25 to 39 in good health and CMV-seronegative.

This sequence joins TRBV6-5 and TRBJ2-7; 7 bases are a match to TRBD1. There are 15 residues in the CDR3. Germline lookup yields CDR1 MNHEY and CDR2 SVGAGI. V was clipped by 5 bases and J by 6 bases; unmatched bases: 13. This CDR3 reads CASSPRRQGSLEQYF. In nucleotides, the CDR3 is TGTGCCAGCAGTCCCCGGAGACAGGGATCGCTCGAGCAGTACTTC.

The chain employs TRBV11-2 and TRBJ1-2; D not resolved. Germline V CDR1 and CDR2: SGHAT, FQNNGV. The CDR3 is 13 residues long. V gave up 5 bases and J gave up 2 bases, with 9 bases separating them. Written as DNA, the CDR3 is TGTGCCAGCAGCCGGACTGCAAACTATGGCTACACCTTC. It yields the protein CASSRTANYGYTF. The variable domain in full, completed from reference TRBV11-2 and TRBJ1-2, reads EAGVAQSPRYKIIEKRQSVAFWCNPISGHATLYWYQQILGQGPKLLIQFQNNGVVDDSQLPKDRFSAERLKGVDSTLKIQPAKLEDSAVYLCASSRTANYGYTFGSGTRLTVV.

This chain uses TRBV15 with TRBJ2-5; TRBD2 aligns across 7 bases. Trimming took 3 bases from V and 1 from J; bases not matched to a gene: 5. The CDR3 consists of 15 residues. Germline V gene data show CDR1 as LNHNV and CDR2 as YYDKDF (reference sequence). DNA for the CDR3: TGTGCCACCAGCAGTTTTAGACTAGCCCAAGAGACCCAGTACTTC. It specifies CATSSFRLAQETQYF.

This clone was counted a single time. V and J are TRBV14 and TRBJ2-3; D might be TRBD2 (5 bases). Germline CDR1 SGHDN, CDR2 FVKESK. Deletions cut 3 bases from V and 6 bases from J, with 19 bases between. The CDR3 length is 16 residues. The CDR3 region has the DNA TGTGCCAGCAGCCAGGACCTAGCAAAAAGAAGGGATACGCAGTATTTT. Encoded protein: CASSQDLAKRRDTQYF.

The CDR3 protein is CASSEATGGVTEAFF. The CDR3, as DNA: TGTGCCAGCAGTGAAGCGACAGGGGGAGTCACTGAAGCTTTCTTT. The gene calls are TRBV6-1 and TRBJ1-1, with 9 bases matching TRBD1. Germline CDR1 and CDR2: MNHNS and SASEGT. The CDR3 sequence is 15 residues long. Losses at the gene ends were 0 bases for V and 4 bases for J; bases not matched to a gene: 3.

This clone was observed a few times. The rearrangement joins TRBV11-3 to TRBJ2-7, with 7 bases fitting TRBD2. The CDR3 totals 12 residues. Germline trimming cut 1 base from V and 6 bases from J; bases unmatched to any gene: 0. CDR1 and CDR2 (germline): SGHNT, YENEEA. CDR3 DNA: TGTGCCAGCAGCTTAGCGGGGGGCGAGCAGTACTTC. Translated, it gives CASSLAGGEQYF.